These 20 T cell receptor beta chains share one sample of origin, sequenced in a study of blood T cells in healthy people across ages. With a J-beta primer mix and a sample-barcoded 5' primer, a second PCR ran about 6 to 11 cycles. TCRdb reprocessed the 5' RACE reads via MiXCR and lists one record per CDR3 protein. The data contain about 1 million distinct CDR3 sequences, almost 25% of them singletons. This sample was shared with a second study, whose subject was T cells of mothers and their children.

The sequenced material came from blood. The receptors derive from a girl aged 2 to 10 in good health.

The CDR3 loop is CSARDPGTTLYNEQFF. Written as DNA, the CDR3 is TGCAGTGCTAGAGATCCGGGGACTACCCTCTACAATGAGCAGTTCTTC. The V call is TRBV20-1, the J call TRBJ2-1; 7 nucleotides line up with TRBD2. The trim removed 0 bases at V and 3 bases at J, leaving 8 bases unmatched. Germline CDR1 is DFQATT and CDR2 is SNEGSKA (reference sequence). There are 16 residues in the CDR3.

This chain uses TRBV7-9 with TRBJ2-1, with 8 bases aligning to TRBD2. The CDR3 is made up of 16 amino acids. V trimming: 4 bases; J trimming: 4 bases; junction bases outside the gene matches: 9. Germline CDR1 reads SEHNR; CDR2 reads FQNEAQ (reference sequence). The CDR3 coding sequence is TGTGCCAGCAGCTCCCCCGGGACTAGTGTTTACAATGAGCAGTTCTTC. This translates into CASSSPGTSVYNEQFF. Supplemented by reference TRBV7-9 and TRBJ2-1, the full variable domain reads DTGVSQNPRHKITKRGQNVTFRCDPISEHNRLYWYRQTLGQGPEFLTYFQNEAQLEKSRLLSDRFSAERPKGSFSTLEIQRTEQGDSAMYLCASSSPGTSVYNEQFFGPGTRLTVL.

J is TRBJ1-2 and V is TRBV20-1; the D is unclear. V was shortened by 3 bases and J by 2 bases, with 13 bases between the two germline ends. The CDR3 totals 14 residues. In germline, CDR1 is DFQATT, CDR2 SNEGSKA (reference sequence). The CDR3 DNA sequence: TGCAGTGCTAGGCCGATCTTGGGGAACTATGGCTACACCTTC. It encodes CSARPILGNYGYTF.

This chain connects TRBV5-4 to TRBJ1-6; perhaps TRBD1 as D (5 bases). V lost 4 bases and J lost 9, with 14 bases in between. The CDR3 contains 14 residues. Germline V gives CDR1 SGHNT, CDR2 YYREEE (reference sequence). The CDR3 here is CASSPRQLASPLHF. The CDR3 DNA follows: TGTGCCAGCAGCCCTCGACAGTTGGCTTCACCCCTCCACTTT.

The rearrangement uses TRBV28 and TRBJ1-1; D uncertain. From germline, CDR1 is MDHEN and CDR2 SYDVKM. The CDR3 length is 11 residues. V was shortened by 10 bases and J by 1 base, with 7 bases between the two germline ends. The CDR3 nucleotides are TGTGCCACGAGGACGAACACTGAAGCTTTCTTT. Protein: CATRTNTEAFF.

V is TRBV6-1 and J is TRBJ1-1; D is undetermined. There are 13 residues in the CDR3. Trimming stripped 3 bases from V and 0 bases from J, with 5 bases between. The V gene's germline CDR1 is MNHNS and CDR2 SASEGT. This CDR3 is CASSDKMNTEAFF. DNA for the CDR3: TGTGCCAGCAGTGACAAAATGAACACTGAAGCTTTCTTT.

The rearrangement uses TRBV12-3 or TRBV12-4 and TRBJ1-4; a weak D match, TRBD1 (6 bases). Deletions cut 2 bases from V and 12 bases from J, with 16 bases between. The CDR3 runs to 14 residues. The CDR3 loop is CASSLQGLLGELFF. CDR3 coding DNA: TGTGCCAGCAGTTTACAGGGGCTCCTTGGAGAACTGTTTTTT.

This clonotype was seen only a few times. The chain links TRBV7-9 to TRBJ2-3; D is unclear. Germline V gene sequence: CDR1 SEHNR, CDR2 FQNEAQ (reference sequence). Trimming removed 6 bases from V and 2 bases from J, with 15 bases in between. CDR3 size: 15 residues. The CDR3 here is CASSETPGDTDTQYF. CDR3 DNA: TGTGCCAGCAGTGAGACCCCTGGAGACACAGATACGCAGTATTTT.

The V gene is TRBV29-1, the J gene TRBJ1-1; maybe TRBD1 (5 bases). The V end lost 0 bases, the J end lost 7 bases, and 12 bases lay between the germline ends. Looked up from germline, CDR1 is SQVTM and CDR2 is ANQGSEA. The CDR3 covers 13 residues. The CDR3 nucleotides read TGCAGCGTTGAAGATGGTTCGGGGGATGAAGCTTTCTTT. It specifies CSVEDGSGDEAFF.

This clonotype was observed many times. V is TRBV9 and J is TRBJ1-2; no reliable D call. The CDR3 consists of 12 residues. The germline gives CDR1 SGDLS, CDR2 YYNGEE. The V and J ends lost 7 bases and 4 bases respectively, with 11 bases between them. The CDR3 region is CASSIGGYGYTF. In nucleotides, the CDR3 is TGTGCCAGCTCGATTGGTGGCTATGGCTACACCTTC.

This clonotype has a handful of counts. The V call is TRBV6-5, the J call TRBJ2-7; no clear D gene. CDR3 length: 11 residues. Trimming stripped 5 bases from V and 9 bases from J, with 11 bases between. The V gene's germline CDR1 is MNHEY and CDR2 SVGAGI. The CDR3 bases are TGTGCCAGCAGTGACACTGTAGGGCAGTACTTC. As protein: CASSDTVGQYF.

The rearrangement joins TRBV20-1 to TRBJ2-3; D uncertain. The CDR3 is 13 amino acids. Germline V CDR1 and CDR2: DFQATT, SNEGSKA (reference sequence). Trimming left V 0 bases short and J 2 bases short, with 6 bases between. The CDR3 reads CSARDVLTDTQYF. The CDR3 DNA sequence: TGCAGTGCTAGAGACGTTCTCACAGATACGCAGTATTTT.

The table lists this clonotype with many counts. V usage is TRBV9 and J usage is TRBJ2-1; the match to TRBD1 covers 11 bases. CDR1 and CDR2 from the germline V gene are SGDLS and YYNGEE. The ends lost 3 bases at V and 4 bases at J; junction bases unmatched: 6. This CDR3 has 16 residues. DNA of the CDR3: TGTGCCAGCAGCGCGACGGGACAGGGGGGATACAATGAGCAGTTCTTC. It codes for CASSATGQGGYNEQFF.

In this sample, this clonotype turned up once. The chain joins TRBV10-3 to TRBJ2-3; TRBD2 aligns across 11 bases. The CDR3 contains 16 residues. Trimming took 10 bases from V and 0 from J; bases not matched to a gene: 9. Germline V CDR1 and CDR2: ENHRY, SYGVKD. The CDR3 sequence is CATGLAVGFSTDTQYF. CDR3 nucleotide sequence: TGTGCCACGGGACTAGCGGTCGGATTTAGCACAGATACGCAGTATTTT.

In this sample, this clonotype turned up a few times. The rearrangement joins TRBV13 to TRBJ1-1; D gene unclear. Germline CDR1 and CDR2: PRHDT and FYEKMQ (reference sequence). This CDR3 spans 17 amino acids. V shed 5 bases and J shed 0 bases, with 19 bases lying between them. The CDR3 nucleotides read TGTGCCAGCAGCCCTATTTACACTCAGGATCTGAACACTGAAGCTTTCTTT. Its protein product is CASSPIYTQDLNTEAFF.

This chain links TRBV12-3 or TRBV12-4 with TRBJ2-4, with unresolved D. This CDR3 comprises 18 residues. V was shortened by 5 bases and J by 1 base, with 21 bases between the two germline ends. The CDR3 reads CASSPTHSLNLAKNIQYF. Here the CDR3 DNA reads TGTGCCAGCAGTCCCACGCATTCGCTAAACCTGGCCAAAAACATTCAGTACTTC.

This clonotype was observed a handful of times. This chain uses TRBV11-3 with TRBJ2-4, with 7 bases fitting TRBD1. This CDR3 has 12 residues. The germline gives CDR1 SGHNT, CDR2 YENEEA. The V gene end was trimmed by 5 bases and the J gene end by 7 bases; junction bases not matched to a gene: 2. The chain's CDR3 is CASSEGQNIQYF. The CDR3 nucleotides are TGTGCCAGCAGCGAGGGACAGAACATTCAGTACTTC.

The V and J genes are TRBV6-6 and TRBJ2-7; D possibly matches TRBD1 or TRBD2 (6 bases each). The CDR3 consists of 14 residues. Germline assignment: CDR1 MNHNY and CDR2 SVGAGI (reference sequence). V was pared by 5 bases and J by 2 bases, with 13 bases between. This CDR3 reads CASSTTGRTYEQYF. The CDR3 DNA reads TGTGCCAGCAGTACCACAGGGAGGACCTACGAGCAGTACTTC.

This clonotype has just a few counts. The gene calls are TRBV6-5 and TRBJ1-2, with a weak D call TRBD1 (5 bases). This CDR3 region has 19 residues. Trimming removed 2 bases from V and 4 bases from J, with 26 bases in between. The germline CDR1 and CDR2 sequences are MNHEY and SVGAGI. CDR3 in DNA: TGTGCCAGCAGTTACCGGGGCCCTCAAGAGAGGCAACAGACCTATGGCTACACCTTC. Its protein is CASSYRGPQERQQTYGYTF.

This rearrangement joins TRBV7-8 to TRBJ2-5; D is undetermined. The J call is uncertain, as TRBJ2-1 better fits the DNA end. Germline V gives CDR1 SGHVS, CDR2 FQNEAQ. The CDR3 runs to 12 residues. CDR3 in amino acids: CASSFHAGEQFF. The CDR3 region has the DNA TGTGCCAGCAGCTTCCACGCCGGTGAGCAGTTCTTC.